The 20 T cell receptor beta chains below were found in one sample sequenced in a study of shared clonotypes between healthy human individuals. Sequencing used immunoSEQ multiplex PCR; TCRdb keeps in-frame clones, though not all of them. The profile shows about 2.3 million clones, less than 95% of them singletons. The sequenced sample was naive CD4+ T cells from PBMCs. Subset in this sample: CD45RA+ positively selected. These receptors all stem from a man younger than 30 in good health. Some clones in this sample may be carry-over from other donors' samples.

The chain uses TRBV28 and TRBJ1-5, with D maybe TRBD1 (5 bases). The V gene's germline CDR1 is MDHEN and CDR2 SYDVKM. This CDR3 contains 18 residues. The ends were cut back, 2 bases at V and 2 bases at J, with 19 bases in the middle. This CDR3 is CASSLGGFGRRGNQPQHF. The DNA for the CDR3 is TGTGCCAGCAGTTTAGGGGGGTTCGGCCGAAGAGGCAATCAGCCCCAGCATTTT.

The chain couples TRBV5-1 to TRBJ1-5; 7 bases fit TRBD1. The V gene's germline CDR1 is SGHRS and CDR2 YFSETQ. The ends lost 4 bases at V and 4 bases at J; junction bases unmatched: 5. The CDR3 totals 14 residues. This CDR3 is CASSAGGVNQPQHF. CDR3 nucleotides: TGCGCCAGCAGCGCAGGGGGAGTGAATCAGCCCCAGCATTTT. Variable domain in full (rest from reference TRBV5-1 and TRBJ1-5): KAGVTQTPRYLIKTRGQQVTLSCSPISGHRSVSWYQQTPGQGLQFLFEYFSETQRNKGNFPGRFSGRQFSNSRSEMNVSTLELGDSALYLCASSAGGVNQPQHFGDGTRLSIL.

The chain is built from TRBV5-1 and TRBJ2-3; TRBD2 matches at 8 bases. Trimming removed 4 bases from V and 0 bases from J; junction bases left unmatched: 4. The CDR3 loop spans 15 amino acids. Germline CDR1 and CDR2: SGHRS and YFSETQ. The CDR3 bases are TGCGCCAGCAGCACTTCTAGCGGGAGCACAGATACGCAGTATTTT. This codes for CASSTSSGSTDTQYF.

The chain is built from TRBV7-2 and TRBJ2-3; D ambiguous. V lost 7 bases, J lost 0 bases, and 8 bases lay in between. The V gene's germline CDR1 is SGHTA and CDR2 FQGNSA. This CDR3 comprises 13 residues. In DNA form, the CDR3 reads TGTGCCAGCACGATTGGTAGCACAGATACGCAGTATTTT. This sequence encodes CASTIGSTDTQYF.

V gene TRBV6-6 combines with J gene TRBJ2-1; 7 bases are a match to TRBD1. The CDR3 extends over 13 amino acids. V lost 0 bases and J lost 9; bases outside the gene matches: 2. Germline loops: CDR1 MNHNY, CDR2 SVGAGI (reference sequence). The CDR3 DNA is TGTGCCAGCAGTTACTCGACAGGGATTGAGCAGTTCTTC. Its protein is CASSYSTGIEQFF.

The genes are TRBV28 and TRBJ1-4, with 7 bases matching TRBD1. CDR3 length: 14 residues. CDR1 is MDHEN, CDR2 SYDVKM, per germline. After removal of 3 bases from V and 8 bases from J, the junction contained 6 bases not matched to a gene. For the CDR3, the DNA is TGTGCCAGCAGTTTCGAGGGGGCGCGGGAAAAACTGTTTTTT. This gives the protein CASSFEGAREKLFF.

The rearrangement joins TRBV5-1 to TRBJ2-1, with 8 bases matching TRBD1. The CDR3 loop spans 15 amino acids. Germline lookup yields CDR1 SGHRS and CDR2 YFSETQ. J gave up 4 bases and V 4 bases, and 7 bases lay outside the gene matches. The DNA for the CDR3 is TGCGCCAGCAGCGTTGGACAGGGAAGTTACAATGAGCAGTTCTTC. Translated: CASSVGQGSYNEQFF.

The rearrangement joins TRBV5-1 to TRBJ1-1, with D maybe TRBD1 (5 bases). V dropped 6 bases and J dropped 0 bases, with 12 bases sitting between them. This CDR3 spans 14 amino acids. Germline loops: CDR1 SGHRS, CDR2 YFSETQ. Here the CDR3 DNA reads TGCGCCAGCAACCAGGGATACATGAACACTGAAGCTTTCTTT. Translation gives CASNQGYMNTEAFF.

The chain recombines TRBV28 with TRBJ1-2; D is unresolved. The CDR3 extends over 14 amino acids. The germline CDR1 and CDR2 sequences are MDHEN and SYDVKM. The V end lost 8 bases, the J end lost 3 bases, and 16 bases lay between the germline ends. In nucleotides, the CDR3 is TGTGCCAGCGGAATCCCGCGGTGGGACTATGGCTACACCTTC. This sequence encodes CASGIPRWDYGYTF.

The chain couples TRBV7-6 to TRBJ1-1, with D unclear. The CDR3 is 17 amino acids. CDR1 SGHVS and CDR2 FNYEAQ come from the germline V gene. V was clipped by 0 bases and J by 4 bases, with 18 bases between them. CDR3 nucleotide sequence: TGTGCCAGCAGCTTAGCCGCCAGGCCCCGAGGGAGCACTGAAGCTTTCTTT. Translation: CASSLAARPRGSTEAFF.

This rearrangement joins TRBV18 to TRBJ2-3; D is ambiguous. Trimming left V 3 bases short and J 6 bases short, with 10 bases between. This CDR3 has 13 residues. Germline V gene data show CDR1 as KGHSH and CDR2 as LQKENI. The CDR3 nucleotides read TGTGCCAGCTCACCGTCCCTCATGGATACGCAGTATTTT. Protein product: CASSPSLMDTQYF.

The rearrangement uses TRBV28 and TRBJ1-1; 7 positions agree with TRBD1. CDR1 MDHEN and CDR2 SYDVKM come from the germline V gene. This CDR3 region has 17 residues. Trimming took 5 bases from V and 4 from J; bases not matched to a gene: 16. The CDR3 protein is CASSRGTEGGLGTEAFF. The CDR3 DNA reads as TGTGCCAGCAGTCGCGGGACAGAGGGAGGCCTGGGCACTGAAGCTTTCTTT.

This rearrangement joins TRBV7-2 to TRBJ2-7; D unclear. Trimming took off 2 bases at V and 2 bases at J, with 16 bases between the two ends. Germline V gene sequence: CDR1 SGHTA, CDR2 FQGNSA. CDR3 size: 16 residues. The CDR3 here is CASSLHLGAITYEQYF. The CDR3 DNA sequence: TGTGCCAGCAGCTTACACCTCGGAGCTATTACCTACGAGCAGTACTTC.

The chain joins TRBV28 to TRBJ2-1; 7 nucleotides align to TRBD2. Trimming took 3 bases from V and 8 from J; bases not matched to a gene: 7. This CDR3 has 14 residues. Looked up from germline, CDR1 is MDHEN and CDR2 is SYDVKM. The CDR3 region is CASSLGGRGDEQFF. The CDR3, as DNA: TGTGCCAGCAGTTTGGGCGGGAGAGGGGATGAGCAGTTCTTC.

The rearrangement links TRBV18 to TRBJ1-5, with 7 bases lining up with TRBD1. This CDR3 spans 15 amino acids. V dropped 2 bases and J dropped 3; count of bases not matched to a gene: 4. Per the germline V gene, CDR1 is KGHSH and CDR2 is LQKENI. CDR3 protein: CASSPMTGLNQPQHF. The CDR3 DNA is TGTGCCAGCTCACCAATGACAGGGCTCAATCAGCCCCAGCATTTT. The variable domain in full, with the rest retrieved from reference TRBV18 and TRBJ1-5, is NAGVMQNPRHLVRRRGQEARLRCSPMKGHSHVYWYRQLPEEGLKFMVYLQKENIIDESGMPKERFSAEFPKEGPSILRIQQVVRGDSAAYFCASSPMTGLNQPQHFGDGTRLSIL.

The rearrangement joins TRBV28 to TRBJ1-2; D is undetermined. The V end was cut by 5 bases, the J end by 8 bases, with 15 bases between. The CDR3 runs 13 residues. Germline V gene sequence: CDR1 MDHEN, CDR2 SYDVKM. CDR3 nucleotide sequence: TGTGCCAGCAGTCGGACCCCGATCATGGGCTACACCTTC. It codes for CASSRTPIMGYTF.

This sequence joins TRBV6-1 and TRBJ1-4; D is unresolved. From germline, CDR1 is MNHNS and CDR2 SASEGT. There are 17 residues in the CDR3. V was shortened by 2 bases and J by 0 bases, with 13 bases between the two germline ends. CDR3: CASSERVRLTTNEKLFF. Here the CDR3 DNA reads TGTGCCAGCAGTGAAAGGGTCAGGTTAACAACTAATGAAAAACTGTTTTTT.

This rearrangement joins TRBV5-6 to TRBJ2-1, with TRBD1 as a possible D gene (5 bases). Per the germline V gene, CDR1 is SGHDT and CDR2 is YYEEEE. The CDR3 is made up of 16 amino acids. With 3 bases removed from V and 1 base from J, the gap between germline ends came to 14 bases. The CDR3 region has the DNA TGTGCCAGCAGCTGGGGCCCGTTCGGGTCCTACAATGAGCAGTTCTTC. It encodes CASSWGPFGSYNEQFF. The complete variable domain, with remaining parts taken from reference TRBV5-6 and TRBJ2-1, reads DAGVTQSPTHLIKTRGQQVTLRCSPKSGHDTVSWYQQALGQGPQFIFQYYEEEERQRGNFPDRFSGHQFPNYSSELNVNALLLGDSALYLCASSWGPFGSYNEQFFGPGTRLTVL.

The chain uses TRBV28 and TRBJ1-2; no reliable D call. V lost 6 bases to trimming and J lost 0 bases, with 11 bases between them. This CDR3 comprises 14 residues. Germline CDR1 reads MDHEN; CDR2 reads SYDVKM. Here the CDR3 reads CASRPYTSNYGYTF. For the CDR3, the DNA is TGTGCCAGCAGACCCTACACTTCTAACTATGGCTACACCTTC.

The rearrangement joins TRBV29-1 to TRBJ2-5; D gene unclear. Trimming took 8 bases from V and 1 from J, leaving 5 bases between them. Germline V CDR1 and CDR2: SQVTM, ANQGSEA. This CDR3 has 10 amino acids. As DNA, the CDR3 is TGCAGCACCCTCCAAGAGACCCAGTACTTC. It translates to CSTLQETQYF.